The entry that follows covers one T cell receptor (beta chain) sequence. The antigen is unknown. The source of the sample is a study of cytomegalovirus exposure and HLA in healthy donors. Findings and limits, study-wide: A later analysis, which compared TCR beta chains of equal frequency, found the HLA-associated ones more clonally expanded.

Germline-derived CDR1 and CDR2 are MGHRA and YSYEKL. This CDR3 spans 15 amino acids. The trim removed 1 base at V and 4 bases at J, leaving 2 bases unmatched. In the PCR, 60 Vbeta and 13 Jbeta primers were used. Libraries were prepared by immunoSEQ multiplex PCR; TCRdb keeps only in-frame clonotypes and omits some of them. The sample holds some 140,000 clones, roughly 75% seen once. The chain combines TRBV4-1 with TRBJ2-7, with 12 positions matching TRBD2. The sequence came from a man aged 25 to 45 in good health. The specimen sequenced was PBMCs. In DNA, the CDR3 is TGCGCCAGCAGCCAAGCTACTAGCGGGAGGTACGAGCAGTACTTC. Its translation: CASSQATSGRYEQYF.